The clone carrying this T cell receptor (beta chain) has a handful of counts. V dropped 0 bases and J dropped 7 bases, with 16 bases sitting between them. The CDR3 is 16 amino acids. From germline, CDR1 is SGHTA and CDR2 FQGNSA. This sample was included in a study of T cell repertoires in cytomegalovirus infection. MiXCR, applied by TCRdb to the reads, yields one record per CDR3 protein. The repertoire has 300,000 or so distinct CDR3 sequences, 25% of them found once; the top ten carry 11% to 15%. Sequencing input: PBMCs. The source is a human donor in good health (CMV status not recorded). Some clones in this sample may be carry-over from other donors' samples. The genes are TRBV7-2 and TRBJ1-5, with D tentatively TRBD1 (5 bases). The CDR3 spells CASSLASPRRDQPQHF. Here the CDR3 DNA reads TGTGCCAGCAGCTTAGCAAGTCCGCGTAGGGACCAGCCCCAGCATTTT.